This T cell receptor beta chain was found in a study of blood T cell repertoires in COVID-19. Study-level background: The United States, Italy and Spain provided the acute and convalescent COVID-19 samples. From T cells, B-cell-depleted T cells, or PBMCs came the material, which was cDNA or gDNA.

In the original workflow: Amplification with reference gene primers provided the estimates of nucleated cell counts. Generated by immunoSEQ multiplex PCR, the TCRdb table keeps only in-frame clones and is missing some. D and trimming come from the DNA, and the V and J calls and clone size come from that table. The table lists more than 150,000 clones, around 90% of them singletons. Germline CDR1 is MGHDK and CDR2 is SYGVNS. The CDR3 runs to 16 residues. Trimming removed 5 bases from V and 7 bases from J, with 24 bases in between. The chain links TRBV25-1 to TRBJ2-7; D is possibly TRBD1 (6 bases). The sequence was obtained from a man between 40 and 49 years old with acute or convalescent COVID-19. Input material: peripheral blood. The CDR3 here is CASSLRGTGHVKEQYF. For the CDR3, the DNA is TGTGCCAGCAGTCTTCGGGGAACAGGGCACGTAAAGGAGCAGTACTTC.